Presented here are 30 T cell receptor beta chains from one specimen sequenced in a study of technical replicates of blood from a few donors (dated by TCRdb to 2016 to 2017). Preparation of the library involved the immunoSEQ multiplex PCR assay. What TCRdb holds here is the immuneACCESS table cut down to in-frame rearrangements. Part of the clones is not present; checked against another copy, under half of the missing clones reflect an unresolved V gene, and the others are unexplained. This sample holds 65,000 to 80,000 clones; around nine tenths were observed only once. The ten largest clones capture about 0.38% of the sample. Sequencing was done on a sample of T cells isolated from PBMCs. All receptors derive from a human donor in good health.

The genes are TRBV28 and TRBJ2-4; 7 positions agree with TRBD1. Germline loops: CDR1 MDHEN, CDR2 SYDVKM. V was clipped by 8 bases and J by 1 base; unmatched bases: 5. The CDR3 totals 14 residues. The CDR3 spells CASALQGAKNIQYF. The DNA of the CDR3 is TGTGCCAGCGCCCTACAGGGGGCCAAAAACATTCAGTACTTC. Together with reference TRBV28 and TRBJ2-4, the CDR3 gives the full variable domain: DVKVTQSSRYLVKRTGEKVFLECVQDMDHENMFWYRQDPGLGLRLIYFSYDVKMKEKGDIPEGYSVSREKKERFSLILESASTNQTSMYLCASALQGAKNIQYFGAGTRLSVL.

The CDR3 bases are TGCAGCGTTGGAACTAGCGGGAACGTCGCCGGGGAGCTGTTTTTT. Translated: CSVGTSGNVAGELFF. The rearrangement uses TRBV29-1 and TRBJ2-2, with 10 bases matching TRBD2. CDR3 size: 15 residues. Germline CDR1 and CDR2: SQVTM and ANQGSEA. V shed 4 bases and J 6 bases; nucleotides not matched to a gene: 8.

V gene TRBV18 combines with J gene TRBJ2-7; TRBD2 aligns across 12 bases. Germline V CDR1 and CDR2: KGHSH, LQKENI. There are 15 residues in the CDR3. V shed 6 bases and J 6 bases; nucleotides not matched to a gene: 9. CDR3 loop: CASSPTTSGSVEQYF. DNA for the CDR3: TGTGCCAGCTCCCCGACGACTAGCGGGAGCGTCGAGCAGTACTTC.

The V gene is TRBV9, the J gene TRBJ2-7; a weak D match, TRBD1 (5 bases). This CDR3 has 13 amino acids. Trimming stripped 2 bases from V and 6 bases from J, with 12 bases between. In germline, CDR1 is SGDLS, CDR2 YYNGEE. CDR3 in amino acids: CASSVQDSREQYF. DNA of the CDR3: TGTGCCAGCAGCGTTCAAGACAGTCGCGAGCAGTACTTC.

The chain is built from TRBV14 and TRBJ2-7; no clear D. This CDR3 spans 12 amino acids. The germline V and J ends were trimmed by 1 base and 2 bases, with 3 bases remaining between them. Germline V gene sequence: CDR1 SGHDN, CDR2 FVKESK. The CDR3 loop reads CASSQVTYEQYF. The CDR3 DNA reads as TGTGCCAGCAGCCAAGTTACCTACGAGCAGTACTTC.

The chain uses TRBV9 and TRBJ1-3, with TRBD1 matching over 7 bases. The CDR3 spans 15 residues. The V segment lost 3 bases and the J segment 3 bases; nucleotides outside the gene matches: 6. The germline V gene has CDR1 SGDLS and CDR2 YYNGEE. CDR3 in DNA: TGTGCCAGCAGCGCTCGACAGGGTAATGGAAACACCATATATTTT. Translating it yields CASSARQGNGNTIYF.

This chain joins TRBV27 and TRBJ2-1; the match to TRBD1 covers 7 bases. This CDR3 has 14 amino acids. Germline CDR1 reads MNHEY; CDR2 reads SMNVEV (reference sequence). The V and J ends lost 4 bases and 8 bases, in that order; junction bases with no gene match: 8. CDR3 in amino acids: CASSSTGEMDEQFF. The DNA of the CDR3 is TGTGCCAGCAGTTCAACAGGGGAGATGGATGAGCAGTTCTTC.

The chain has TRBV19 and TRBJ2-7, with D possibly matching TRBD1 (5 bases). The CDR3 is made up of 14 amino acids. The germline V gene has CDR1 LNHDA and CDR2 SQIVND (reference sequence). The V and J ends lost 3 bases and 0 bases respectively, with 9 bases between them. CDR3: CASSIQGGSYEQYF. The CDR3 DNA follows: TGTGCCAGTAGTATCCAGGGCGGCTCCTACGAGCAGTACTTC.

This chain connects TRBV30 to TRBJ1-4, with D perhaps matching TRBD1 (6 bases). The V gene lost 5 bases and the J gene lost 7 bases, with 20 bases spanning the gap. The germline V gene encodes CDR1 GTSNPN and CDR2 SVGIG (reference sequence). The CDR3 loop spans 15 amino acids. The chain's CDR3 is CAWADGRQGLEKLFF. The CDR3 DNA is TGTGCCTGGGCCGACGGTCGGCAGGGGCTTGAAAAACTGTTTTTT.

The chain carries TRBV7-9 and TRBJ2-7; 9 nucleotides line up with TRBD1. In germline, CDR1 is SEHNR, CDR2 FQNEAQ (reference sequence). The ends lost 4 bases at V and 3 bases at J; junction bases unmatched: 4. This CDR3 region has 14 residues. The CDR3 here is CASSWGQGNYEQYF. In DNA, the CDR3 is TGTGCCAGCAGCTGGGGACAGGGCAACTACGAGCAGTACTTC.

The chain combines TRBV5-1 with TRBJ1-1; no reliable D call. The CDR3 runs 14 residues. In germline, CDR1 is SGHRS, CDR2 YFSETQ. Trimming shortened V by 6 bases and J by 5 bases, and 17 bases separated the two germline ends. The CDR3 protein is CASILEGGRTEAFF. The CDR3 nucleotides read TGCGCCAGCATCCTGGAGGGCGGTCGGACTGAAGCTTTCTTT.

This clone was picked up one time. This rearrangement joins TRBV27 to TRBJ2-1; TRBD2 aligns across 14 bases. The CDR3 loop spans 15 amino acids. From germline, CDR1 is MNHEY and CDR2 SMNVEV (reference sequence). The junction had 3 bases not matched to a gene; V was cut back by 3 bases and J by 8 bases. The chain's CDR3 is CASSLGTSGSDEQFF. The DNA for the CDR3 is TGTGCCAGCAGTTTGGGGACTAGCGGGAGTGATGAGCAGTTCTTC.

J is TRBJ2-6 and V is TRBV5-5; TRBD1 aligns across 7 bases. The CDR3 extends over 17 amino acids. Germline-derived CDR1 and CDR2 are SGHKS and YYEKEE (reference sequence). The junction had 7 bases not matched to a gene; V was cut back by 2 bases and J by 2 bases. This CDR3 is CASSLAVTGTGANVLTF. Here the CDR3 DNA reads TGTGCCAGCAGCTTAGCGGTGACAGGGACTGGGGCCAACGTCCTGACTTTC.

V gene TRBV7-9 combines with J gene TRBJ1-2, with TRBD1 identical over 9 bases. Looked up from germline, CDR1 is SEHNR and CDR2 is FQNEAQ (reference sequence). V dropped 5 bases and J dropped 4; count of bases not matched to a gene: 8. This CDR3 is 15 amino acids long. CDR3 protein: CASSPNRGPGYGYTF. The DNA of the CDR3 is TGTGCCAGCAGCCCAAACAGGGGGCCGGGCTATGGCTACACCTTC.

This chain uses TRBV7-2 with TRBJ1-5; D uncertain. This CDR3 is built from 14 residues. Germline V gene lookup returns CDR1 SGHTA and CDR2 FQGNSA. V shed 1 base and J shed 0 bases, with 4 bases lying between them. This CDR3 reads CASSLDYSNQPQHF. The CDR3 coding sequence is TGTGCCAGCAGCTTAGATTATAGCAATCAGCCCCAGCATTTT.

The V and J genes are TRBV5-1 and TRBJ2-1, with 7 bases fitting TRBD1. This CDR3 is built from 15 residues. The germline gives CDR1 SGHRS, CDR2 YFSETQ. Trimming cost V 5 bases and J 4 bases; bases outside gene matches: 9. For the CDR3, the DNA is TGCGCCAGCAGGCCCGGGACAGACAAGTACAATGAGCAGTTCTTC. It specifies CASRPGTDKYNEQFF. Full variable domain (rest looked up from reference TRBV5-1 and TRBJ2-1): KAGVTQTPRYLIKTRGQQVTLSCSPISGHRSVSWYQQTPGQGLQFLFEYFSETQRNKGNFPGRFSGRQFSNSRSEMNVSTLELGDSALYLCASRPGTDKYNEQFFGPGTRLTVL.

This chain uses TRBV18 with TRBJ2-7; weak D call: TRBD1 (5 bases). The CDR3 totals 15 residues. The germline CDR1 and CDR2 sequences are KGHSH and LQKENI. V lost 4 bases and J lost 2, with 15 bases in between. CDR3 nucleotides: TGTGCCAGCTCACTTGGGGCCTTTCGAACCTACGAGCAGTACTTC. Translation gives CASSLGAFRTYEQYF.

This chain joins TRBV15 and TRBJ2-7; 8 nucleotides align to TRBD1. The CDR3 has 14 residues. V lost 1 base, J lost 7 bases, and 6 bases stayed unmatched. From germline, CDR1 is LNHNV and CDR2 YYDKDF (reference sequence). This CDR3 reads CATSRVGRTGEQYF. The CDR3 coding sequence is TGTGCCACCAGCAGAGTAGGAAGGACAGGGGAGCAGTACTTC.

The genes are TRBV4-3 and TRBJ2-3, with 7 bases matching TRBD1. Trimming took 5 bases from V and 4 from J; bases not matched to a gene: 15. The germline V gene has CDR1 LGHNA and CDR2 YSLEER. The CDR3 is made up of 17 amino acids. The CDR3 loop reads CASSFDESAGGADTQYF. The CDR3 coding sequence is TGCGCCAGCAGCTTCGATGAGAGTGCAGGGGGTGCAGATACGCAGTATTTT.

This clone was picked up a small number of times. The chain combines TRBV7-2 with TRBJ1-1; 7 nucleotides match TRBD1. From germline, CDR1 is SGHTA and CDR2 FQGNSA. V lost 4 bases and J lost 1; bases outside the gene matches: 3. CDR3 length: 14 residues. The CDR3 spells CASSSPGGNTEAFF. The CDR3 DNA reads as TGTGCCAGCAGCTCCCCAGGGGGGAACACTGAAGCTTTCTTT.

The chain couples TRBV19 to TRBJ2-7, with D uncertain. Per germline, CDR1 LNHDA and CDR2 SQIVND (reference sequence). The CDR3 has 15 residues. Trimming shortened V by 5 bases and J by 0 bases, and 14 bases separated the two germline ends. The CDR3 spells CASSFEHTGSYEQYF. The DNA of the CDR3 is TGTGCCAGTAGTTTCGAACACACGGGCTCCTACGAGCAGTACTTC. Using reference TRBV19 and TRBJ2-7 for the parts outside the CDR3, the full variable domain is DGGITQSPKYLFRKEGQNVTLSCEQNLNHDAMYWYRQDPGQGLRLIYYSQIVNDFQKGDIAEGYSVSREKKESFPLTVTSAQKNPTAFYLCASSFEHTGSYEQYFGPGTRLTVT.

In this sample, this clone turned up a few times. In DNA, the CDR3 is TGTGCCAGCAGTTTAGGGACTTCTCCCTACGAGCAGTACTTC. It specifies CASSLGTSPYEQYF. The V and J genes are TRBV28 and TRBJ2-7; D is possibly TRBD2 (6 bases). The CDR3 runs to 14 residues. V was pared by 2 bases and J by 2 bases, with 10 bases between. Germline CDR1 reads MDHEN; CDR2 reads SYDVKM. Looking up the rest from reference TRBV28 and TRBJ2-7 gives the full variable domain: DVKVTQSSRYLVKRTGEKVFLECVQDMDHENMFWYRQDPGLGLRLIYFSYDVKMKEKGDIPEGYSVSREKKERFSLILESASTNQTSMYLCASSLGTSPYEQYFGPGTRLTVT.

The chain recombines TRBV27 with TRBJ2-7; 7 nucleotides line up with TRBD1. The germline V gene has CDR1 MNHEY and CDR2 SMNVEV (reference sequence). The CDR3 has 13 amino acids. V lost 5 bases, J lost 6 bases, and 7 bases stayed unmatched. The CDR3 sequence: CASSPWDSGEQYF. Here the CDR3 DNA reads TGTGCCAGCAGTCCATGGGACAGCGGCGAGCAGTACTTC.

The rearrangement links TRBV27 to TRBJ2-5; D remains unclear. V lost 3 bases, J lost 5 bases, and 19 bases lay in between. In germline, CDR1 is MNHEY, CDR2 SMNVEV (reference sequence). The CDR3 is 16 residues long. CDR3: CASSFSVAAALETQYF. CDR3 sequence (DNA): TGTGCCAGCAGTTTTTCCGTAGCCGCCGCTCTGGAGACCCAGTACTTC.

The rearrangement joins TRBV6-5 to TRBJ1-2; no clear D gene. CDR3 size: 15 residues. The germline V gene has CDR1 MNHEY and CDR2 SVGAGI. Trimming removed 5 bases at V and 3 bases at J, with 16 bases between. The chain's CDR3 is CASSTFLGSDYGYTF. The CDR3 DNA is TGTGCCAGCAGTACCTTCCTCGGGAGCGACTATGGCTACACCTTC.

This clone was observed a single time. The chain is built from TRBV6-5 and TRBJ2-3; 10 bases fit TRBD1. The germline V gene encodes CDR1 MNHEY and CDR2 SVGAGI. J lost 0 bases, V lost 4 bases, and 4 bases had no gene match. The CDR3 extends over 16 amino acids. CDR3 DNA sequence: TGTGCCAGCAGTTCACCGGGACAGGGGAGCACAGATACGCAGTATTTT. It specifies CASSSPGQGSTDTQYF.

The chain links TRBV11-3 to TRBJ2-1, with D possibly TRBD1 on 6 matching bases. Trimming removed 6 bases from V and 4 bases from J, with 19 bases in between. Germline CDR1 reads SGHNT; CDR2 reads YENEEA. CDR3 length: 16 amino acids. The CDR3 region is CASSPPVGGKYNEQFF. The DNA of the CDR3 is TGTGCCAGCAGTCCACCGGTTGGGGGCAAGTACAATGAGCAGTTCTTC. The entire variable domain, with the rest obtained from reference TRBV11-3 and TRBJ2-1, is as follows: EAGVVQSPRYKIIEKKQPVAFWCNPISGHNTLYWYLQNLGQGPELLIRYENEEAVDDSQLPKDRFSAERLKGVDSTLKIQPAELGDSAVYLCASSPPVGGKYNEQFFGPGTRLTVL.

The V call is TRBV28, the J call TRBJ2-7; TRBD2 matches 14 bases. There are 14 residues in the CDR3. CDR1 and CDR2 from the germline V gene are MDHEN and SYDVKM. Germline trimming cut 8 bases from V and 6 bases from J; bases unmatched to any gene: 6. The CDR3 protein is CASGGLAGAVEQYF. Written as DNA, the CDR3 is TGTGCCAGCGGGGGACTAGCGGGAGCCGTCGAGCAGTACTTC.

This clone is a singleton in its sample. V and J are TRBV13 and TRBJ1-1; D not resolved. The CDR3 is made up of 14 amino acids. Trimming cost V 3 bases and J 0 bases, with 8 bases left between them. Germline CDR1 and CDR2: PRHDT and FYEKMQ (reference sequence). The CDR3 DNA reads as TGTGCCAGCAGCTTGGACTTCATGAACACTGAAGCTTTCTTT. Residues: CASSLDFMNTEAFF.

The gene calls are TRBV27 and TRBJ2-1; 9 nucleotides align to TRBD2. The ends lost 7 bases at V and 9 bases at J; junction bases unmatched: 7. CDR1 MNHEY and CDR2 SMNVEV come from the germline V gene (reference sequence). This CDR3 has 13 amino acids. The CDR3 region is CASNSGRGGEQFF. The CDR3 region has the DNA TGTGCCAGCAATAGCGGGAGAGGGGGTGAGCAGTTCTTC.